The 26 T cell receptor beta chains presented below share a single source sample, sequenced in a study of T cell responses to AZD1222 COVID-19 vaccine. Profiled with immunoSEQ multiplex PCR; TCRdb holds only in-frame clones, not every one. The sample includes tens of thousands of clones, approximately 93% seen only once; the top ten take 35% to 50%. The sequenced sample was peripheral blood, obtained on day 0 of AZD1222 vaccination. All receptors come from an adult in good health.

The CDR3 DNA is TGCGCCAGCAGCCAAGATCTCGGGAATTCACCCCTCCACTTT. Its protein product is CASSQDLGNSPLHF. The V call is TRBV4-3, the J call TRBJ1-6; D gene ambiguous. The CDR3 consists of 14 residues. Trimming removed 0 bases from V and 7 bases from J, with 7 bases in between. Per germline, CDR1 LGHNA and CDR2 YSLEER.

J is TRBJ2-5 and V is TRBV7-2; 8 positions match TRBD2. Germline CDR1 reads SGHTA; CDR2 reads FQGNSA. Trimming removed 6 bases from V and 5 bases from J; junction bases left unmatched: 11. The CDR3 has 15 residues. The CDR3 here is CASSRWTPGGETQYF. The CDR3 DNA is TGTGCCAGCAGTCGATGGACTCCGGGGGGGGAGACCCAGTACTTC. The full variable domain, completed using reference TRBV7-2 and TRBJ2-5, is GAGVSQSPSNKVTEKGKDVELRCDPISGHTALYWYRQSLGQGLEFLIYFQGNSAPDKSGLPSDRFSAERTGGSVSTLTIQRTQQEDSAVYLCASSRWTPGGETQYFGPGTRLLVL.

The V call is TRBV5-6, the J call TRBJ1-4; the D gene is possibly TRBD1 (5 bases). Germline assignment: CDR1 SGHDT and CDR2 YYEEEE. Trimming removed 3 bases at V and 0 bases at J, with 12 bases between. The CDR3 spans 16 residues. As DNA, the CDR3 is TGTGCCAGCAGCTCCCAGGCGGGGGCAACTAATGAAAAACTGTTTTTT. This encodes CASSSQAGATNEKLFF. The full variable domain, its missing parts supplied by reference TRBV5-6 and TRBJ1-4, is DAGVTQSPTHLIKTRGQQVTLRCSPKSGHDTVSWYQQALGQGPQFIFQYYEEEERQRGNFPDRFSGHQFPNYSSELNVNALLLGDSALYLCASSSQAGATNEKLFFGSGTQLSVL.

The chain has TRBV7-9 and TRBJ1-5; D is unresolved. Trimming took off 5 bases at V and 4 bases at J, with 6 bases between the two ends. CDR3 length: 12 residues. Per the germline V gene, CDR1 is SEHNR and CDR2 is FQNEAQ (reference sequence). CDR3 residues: CASSPLNQPQHF. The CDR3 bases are TGTGCCAGCAGCCCGCTAAATCAGCCCCAGCATTTT.

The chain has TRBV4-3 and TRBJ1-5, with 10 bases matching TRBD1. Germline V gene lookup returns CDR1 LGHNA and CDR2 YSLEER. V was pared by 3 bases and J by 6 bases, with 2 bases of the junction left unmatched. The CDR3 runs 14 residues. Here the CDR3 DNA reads TGCGCCAGCAGCCAGGGACAGGGGTTTCAGCCCCAGCATTTT. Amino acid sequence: CASSQGQGFQPQHF.

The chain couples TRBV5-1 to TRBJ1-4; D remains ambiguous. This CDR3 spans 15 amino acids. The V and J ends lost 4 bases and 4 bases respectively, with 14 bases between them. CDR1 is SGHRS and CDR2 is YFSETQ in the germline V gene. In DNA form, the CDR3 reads TGCGCCAGCAGCACCTACAGTGGCAATAATGAAAAACTGTTTTTT. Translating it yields CASSTYSGNNEKLFF.

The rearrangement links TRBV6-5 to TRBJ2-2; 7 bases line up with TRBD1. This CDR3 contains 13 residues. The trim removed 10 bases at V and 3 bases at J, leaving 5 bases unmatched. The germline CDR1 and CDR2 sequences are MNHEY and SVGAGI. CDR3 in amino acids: CATRGSDTGELFF. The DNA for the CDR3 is TGTGCCACCAGGGGGTCAGACACCGGGGAGCTGTTTTTT.

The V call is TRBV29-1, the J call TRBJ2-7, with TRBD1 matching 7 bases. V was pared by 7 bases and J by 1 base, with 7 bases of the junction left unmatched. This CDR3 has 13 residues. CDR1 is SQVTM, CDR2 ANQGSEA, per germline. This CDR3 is CSARDSRSYEQYF. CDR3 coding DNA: TGCAGCGCCCGGGACAGCCGATCCTACGAGCAGTACTTC.

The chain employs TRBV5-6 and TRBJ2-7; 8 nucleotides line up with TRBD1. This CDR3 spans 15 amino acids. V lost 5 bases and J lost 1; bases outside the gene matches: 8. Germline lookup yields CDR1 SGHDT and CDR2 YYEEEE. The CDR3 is CASRQGTGLSYEQYF. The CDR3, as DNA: TGTGCCAGCAGGCAAGGGACAGGACTTTCCTACGAGCAGTACTTC.

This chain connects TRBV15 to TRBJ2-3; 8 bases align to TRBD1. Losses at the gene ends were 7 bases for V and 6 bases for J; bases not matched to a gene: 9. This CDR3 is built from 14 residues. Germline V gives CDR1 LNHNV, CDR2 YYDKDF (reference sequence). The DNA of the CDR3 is TGTGCCACCACCTTGGACAGGGCGAGCGATACGCAGTATTTT. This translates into CATTLDRASDTQYF.

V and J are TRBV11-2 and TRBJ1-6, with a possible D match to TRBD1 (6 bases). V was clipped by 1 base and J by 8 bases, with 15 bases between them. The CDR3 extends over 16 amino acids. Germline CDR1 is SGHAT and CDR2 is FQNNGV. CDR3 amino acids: CASSLAATGRYSPLHF. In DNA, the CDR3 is TGTGCCAGCAGCTTAGCCGCGACAGGTCGATATTCACCCCTCCACTTT.

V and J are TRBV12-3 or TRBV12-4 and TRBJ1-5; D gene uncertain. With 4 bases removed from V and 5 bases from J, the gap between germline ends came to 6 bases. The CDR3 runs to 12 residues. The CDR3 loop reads CASSSYYQPQHF. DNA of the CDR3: TGTGCCAGCAGTTCCTACTATCAGCCCCAGCATTTT.

This chain's CDR3 is CASSLGVGGGNYGYTF. The CDR3 DNA reads TGTGCCAGCAGCTTGGGTGTAGGGGGAGGTAACTATGGCTACACCTTC. The V gene is TRBV5-5, the J gene TRBJ1-2, with D possibly being TRBD1 (6 bases). The length of the CDR3 is 16 residues. Germline V CDR1 and CDR2: SGHKS, YYEKEE (reference sequence). V lost 0 bases, J lost 1 base, and 13 bases lay in between.

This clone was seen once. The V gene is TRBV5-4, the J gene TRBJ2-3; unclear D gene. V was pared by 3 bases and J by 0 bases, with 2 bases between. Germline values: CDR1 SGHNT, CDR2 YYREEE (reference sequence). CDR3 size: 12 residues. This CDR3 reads CASSSSTDTQYF. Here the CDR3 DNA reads TGTGCCAGCAGCTCTAGCACAGATACGCAGTATTTT.

DNA of the CDR3: TGTGCCAGCAGCCCGGGGACAGGTACGAGGAGCTCCTACAATGAGCAGTTCTTC. It codes for CASSPGTGTRSSYNEQFF. The rearrangement links TRBV27 to TRBJ2-1; 8 bases map to TRBD1. Trimming removed 6 bases from V and 0 bases from J; junction bases left unmatched: 13. Germline CDR1 and CDR2: MNHEY and SMNVEV (reference sequence). This CDR3 spans 18 amino acids.

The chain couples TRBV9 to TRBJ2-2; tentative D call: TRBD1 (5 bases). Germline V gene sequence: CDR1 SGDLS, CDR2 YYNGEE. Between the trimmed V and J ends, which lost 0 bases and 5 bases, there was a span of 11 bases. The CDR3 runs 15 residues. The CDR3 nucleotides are TGTGCCAGCAGCGTAGAGGGCAGGGAAACCGGGGAGCTGTTTTTT. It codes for CASSVEGRETGELFF.

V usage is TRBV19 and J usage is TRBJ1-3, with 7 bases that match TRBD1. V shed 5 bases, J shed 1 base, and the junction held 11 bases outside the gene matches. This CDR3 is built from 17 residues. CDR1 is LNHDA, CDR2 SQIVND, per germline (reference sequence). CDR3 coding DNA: TGTGCCAGTAGTCTCCCTCAGGGGGGCCTGTCTGGAAACACCATATATTTT. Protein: CASSLPQGGLSGNTIYF.

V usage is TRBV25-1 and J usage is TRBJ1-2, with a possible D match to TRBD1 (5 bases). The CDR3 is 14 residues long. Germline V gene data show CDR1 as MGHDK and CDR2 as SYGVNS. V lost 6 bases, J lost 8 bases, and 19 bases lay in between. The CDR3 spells CASSDIPGPRGYTF. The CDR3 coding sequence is TGTGCCAGCAGCGATATCCCGGGACCGAGGGGCTACACCTTC.

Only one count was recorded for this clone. This CDR3 is CASSQLRGPQETQYF. CDR3 DNA sequence: TGTGCCAGCAGCCAGCTGCGGGGGCCACAAGAGACCCAGTACTTC. The V and J genes are TRBV14 and TRBJ2-5, with D maybe TRBD2 (7 bases). The CDR3 has 15 residues. V shed 3 bases and J shed 2 bases, with 13 bases lying between them. The germline V gene encodes CDR1 SGHDN and CDR2 FVKESK.

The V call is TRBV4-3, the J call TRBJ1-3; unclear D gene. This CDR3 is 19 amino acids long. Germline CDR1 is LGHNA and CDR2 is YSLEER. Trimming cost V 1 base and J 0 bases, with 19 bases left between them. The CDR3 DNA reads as TGCGCCAGCAGCCAAGTGTCGACTACGAACGCTTTCTCTGGAAACACCATATATTTT. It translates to CASSQVSTTNAFSGNTIYF.

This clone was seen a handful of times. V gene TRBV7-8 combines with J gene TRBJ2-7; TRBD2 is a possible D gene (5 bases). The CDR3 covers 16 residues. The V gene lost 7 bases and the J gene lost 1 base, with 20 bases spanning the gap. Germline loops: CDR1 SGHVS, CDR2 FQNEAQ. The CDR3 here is CASTPYGVRGSYEQYF. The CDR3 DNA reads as TGTGCCAGCACCCCTTACGGGGTTCGAGGTTCCTACGAGCAGTACTTC.

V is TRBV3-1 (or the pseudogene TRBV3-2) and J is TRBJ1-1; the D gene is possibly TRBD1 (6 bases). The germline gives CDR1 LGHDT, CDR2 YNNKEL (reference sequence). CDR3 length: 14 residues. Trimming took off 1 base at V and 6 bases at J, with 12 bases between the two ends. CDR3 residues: CASSQGQGMAEAFF. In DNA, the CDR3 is TGTGCCAGCAGCCAAGGGCAGGGGATGGCTGAAGCTTTCTTT.

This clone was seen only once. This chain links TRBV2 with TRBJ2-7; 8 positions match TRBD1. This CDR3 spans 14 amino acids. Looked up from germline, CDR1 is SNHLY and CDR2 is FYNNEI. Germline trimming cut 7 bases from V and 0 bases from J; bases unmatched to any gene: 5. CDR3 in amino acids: CASMRDRHSYEQYF. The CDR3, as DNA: TGTGCCAGCATGAGGGACAGGCACTCCTACGAGCAGTACTTC.

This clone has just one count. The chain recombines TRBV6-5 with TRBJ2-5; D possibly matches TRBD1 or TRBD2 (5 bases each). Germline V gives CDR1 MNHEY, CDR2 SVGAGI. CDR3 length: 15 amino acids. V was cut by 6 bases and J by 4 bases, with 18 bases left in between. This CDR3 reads CASRLGRTPAETQYF. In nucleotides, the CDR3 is TGTGCCAGCAGACTGGGACGGACTCCAGCAGAGACCCAGTACTTC.

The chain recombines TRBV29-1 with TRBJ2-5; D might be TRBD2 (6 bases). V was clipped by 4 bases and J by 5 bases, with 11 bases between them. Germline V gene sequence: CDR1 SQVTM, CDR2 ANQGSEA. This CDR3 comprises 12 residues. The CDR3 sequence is CSVVVGGETQYF. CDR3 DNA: TGCAGCGTTGTAGTCGGAGGGGAGACCCAGTACTTC.

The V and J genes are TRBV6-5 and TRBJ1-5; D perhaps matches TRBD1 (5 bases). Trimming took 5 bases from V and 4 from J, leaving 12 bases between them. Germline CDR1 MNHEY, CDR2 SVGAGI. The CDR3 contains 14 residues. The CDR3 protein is CASSLRDRNQPQHF. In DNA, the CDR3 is TGTGCCAGCAGTCTCCGGGACCGGAATCAGCCCCAGCATTTT.